Listed below are T cell receptor beta chains from one sample, sequenced in a study of PD-1 blockade in classical Hodgkin lymphoma. Measured with immunoSEQ multiplex PCR; TCRdb has only the in-frame clones, and not every one. The sample consists of about 50,000 clones, approximately 70% of them appearing once. The starting material was peripheral blood mononuclear cells (PBMCs), obtained at baseline. These receptor sequences come from a human donor with classical Hodgkin lymphoma. CDR3s leave out the opening cysteine and the closing phenylalanine or tryptophan. Clone size is not always given. Where it is, it says once, few, many or a class for expanded clones.

clone_size	v_call	j_call	cdr3_aa
NA	TRBV18	TRBJ2-7	ASSGTGTIYEQY
medium-sized	TRBV14	TRBJ2-1	ASSQVDLWDNEQF
NA	TRBV5-1	TRBJ2-1	ASSLGGRENEQF
few	TRBV27	TRBJ2-2	ASSLAGWGELF
NA	TRBV7-3	TRBJ2-1	ASSPTVTGLAGAVQF
NA	TRBV28	TRBJ2-7	ASTAQVSSYEQY
few	TRBV9	TRBJ2-7	ASSASGTLHEQY
NA	TRBV5-4	NA	ASSLGQVPYEQY
few	TRBV7-2	TRBJ2-7	ASSLFGTGIYEQY
NA	TRBV21-1	TRBJ2-2	ASSSILGQIHTGELF
NA	TRBV7-9	TRBJ2-1	ATDRDSVSLSSYNEQF
NA	TRBV30	TRBJ1-3	ASDWTGSGNTIY
NA	TRBV29-1	TRBJ2-2	SVGESGELF
NA	TRBV6-6	TRBJ2-1	ASSYSMGTGLDEQF
NA	TRBV6-1	TRBJ1-5	ASSAWGAGNQPQH
NA	TRBV9	TRBJ2-3	ASSVGGTDTQY
few	TRBV9	TRBJ2-3	ASSVEGSSGSSDTQY
NA	TRBV30	TRBJ1-5	AWSGMGPNQPQH
NA	TRBV27	TRBJ1-3	ASSPLSGNTIY
NA	TRBV29-1	TRBJ1-1	SARENTEAF
NA	TRBV11-2	TRBJ2-5	ASSLVTGQETQY
NA	TRBV27	TRBJ1-1	ASSPTGANTEAF
NA	TRBV18	TRBJ2-3	ASSPGLAGGSDTQY
many	TRBV27	TRBJ1-4	ASSLTTGVNEKLF
NA	TRBV5-5	TRBJ2-2	ASTPGTSGRAGGTGELF
few	TRBV6-5	TRBJ1-2	ASSYGAGLSGYT
NA	TRBV5-1	TRBJ2-5	ASREAGGQETQY
NA	TRBV7-6	TRBJ2-7	ASSPTGLAYEQY
NA	TRBV9	TRBJ1-1	ASSVEGQSFSEAF
NA	TRBV10-2	TRBJ1-1	ASTGTGGRTEAF
NA	TRBV30	TRBJ2-7	AWNARQGTPRNEQY
NA	TRBV7-3	TRBJ1-1	ASSYTVNTEAF
NA	TRBV7-8	TRBJ2-2	ASSPRDWERELF
NA	TRBV30	TRBJ1-4	ASDRNPGEKLF
NA	TRBV2	TRBJ2-2	ASRLAGGRTGELF
NA	TRBV21-1	TRBJ2-5	ASSIYGGSGLKETQY
NA	TRBV28	TRBJ2-1	ASSLRLGQGVKNEQF
NA	TRBV7-9	NA	ASSRAGTRGYEQY
NA	TRBV9	TRBJ1-1	ASSVGSGAGTEAF
NA	TRBV5-1	TRBJ2-3	ASSFDGSGDTQY